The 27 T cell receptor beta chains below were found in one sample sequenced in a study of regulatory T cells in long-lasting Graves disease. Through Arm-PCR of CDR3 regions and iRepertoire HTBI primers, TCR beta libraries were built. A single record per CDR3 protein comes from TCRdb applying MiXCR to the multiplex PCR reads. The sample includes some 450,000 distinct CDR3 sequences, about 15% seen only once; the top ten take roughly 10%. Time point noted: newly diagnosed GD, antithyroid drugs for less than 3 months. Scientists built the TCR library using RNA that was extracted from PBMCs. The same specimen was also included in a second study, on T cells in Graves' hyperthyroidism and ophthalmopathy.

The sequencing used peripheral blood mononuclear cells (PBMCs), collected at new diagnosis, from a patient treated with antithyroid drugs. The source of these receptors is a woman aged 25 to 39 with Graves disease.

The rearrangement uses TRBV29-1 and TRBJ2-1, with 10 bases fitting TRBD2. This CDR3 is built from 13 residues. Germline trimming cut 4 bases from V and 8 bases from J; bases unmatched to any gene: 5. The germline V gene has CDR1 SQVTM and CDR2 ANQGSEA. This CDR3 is CSVVRLAGDEQFF. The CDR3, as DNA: TGCAGCGTTGTTCGCCTAGCGGGAGATGAGCAGTTCTTC.

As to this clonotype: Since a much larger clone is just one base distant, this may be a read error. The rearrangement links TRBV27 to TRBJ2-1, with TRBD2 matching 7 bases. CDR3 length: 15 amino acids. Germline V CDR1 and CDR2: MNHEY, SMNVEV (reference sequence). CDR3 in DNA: TGTGCCAGCACCCAGACGGGGGGAGAGAAGCCTGAGCAGTCCTTC. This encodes CASTQTGGEKPEQSF.

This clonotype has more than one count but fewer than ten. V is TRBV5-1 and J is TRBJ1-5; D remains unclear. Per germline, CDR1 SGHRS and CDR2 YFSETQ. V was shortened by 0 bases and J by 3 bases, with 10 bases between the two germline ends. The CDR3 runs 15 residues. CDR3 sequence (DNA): TGCGCCAGCAGCTTGGAAGGGCCAGCCAATCAGCCCCAGCATTTT. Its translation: CASSLEGPANQPQHF.

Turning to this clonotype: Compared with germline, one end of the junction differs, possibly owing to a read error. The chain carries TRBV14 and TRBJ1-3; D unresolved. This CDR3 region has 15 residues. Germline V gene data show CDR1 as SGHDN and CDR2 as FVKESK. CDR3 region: CASSQFRDSGNTTYF. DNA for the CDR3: TGTGCCAGCAGCCAATTTAGGGATTCTGGAAACACCACATATTTT.

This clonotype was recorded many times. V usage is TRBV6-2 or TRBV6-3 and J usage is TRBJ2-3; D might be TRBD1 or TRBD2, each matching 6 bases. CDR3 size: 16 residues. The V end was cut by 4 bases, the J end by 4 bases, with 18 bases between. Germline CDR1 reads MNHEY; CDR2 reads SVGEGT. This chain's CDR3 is CASSSLSGGGSDTQYF. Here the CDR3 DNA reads TGTGCCAGCAGTTCCCTTAGCGGTGGGGGCTCAGATACGCAGTATTTT.

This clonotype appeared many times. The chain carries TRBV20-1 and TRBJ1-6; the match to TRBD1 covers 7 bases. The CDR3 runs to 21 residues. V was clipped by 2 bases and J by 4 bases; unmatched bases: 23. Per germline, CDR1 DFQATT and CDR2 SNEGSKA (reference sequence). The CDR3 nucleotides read TGCAGTGCTAGAACCCCGAGCACTTGGCAGACAGGGCCTACTTATAATTCACCCCTCCACTTT. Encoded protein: CSARTPSTWQTGPTYNSPLHF.

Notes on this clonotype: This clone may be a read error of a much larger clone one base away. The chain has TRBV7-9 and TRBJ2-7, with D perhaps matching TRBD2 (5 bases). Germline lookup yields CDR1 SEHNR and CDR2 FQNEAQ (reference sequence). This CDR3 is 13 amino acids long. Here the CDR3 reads CVSSFSLASEQYF. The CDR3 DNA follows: TGTGTCAGCAGCTTTTCTCTAGCTTCCGAGCAGTACTTC.

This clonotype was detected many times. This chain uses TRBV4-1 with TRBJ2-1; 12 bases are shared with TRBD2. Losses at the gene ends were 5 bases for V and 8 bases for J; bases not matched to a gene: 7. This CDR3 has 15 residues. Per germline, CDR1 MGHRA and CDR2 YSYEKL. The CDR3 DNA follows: TGCGCCAGCAGCACCGCGGCTAGCGGGAGGGATGAGCAGTTCTTC. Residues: CASSTAASGRDEQFF.

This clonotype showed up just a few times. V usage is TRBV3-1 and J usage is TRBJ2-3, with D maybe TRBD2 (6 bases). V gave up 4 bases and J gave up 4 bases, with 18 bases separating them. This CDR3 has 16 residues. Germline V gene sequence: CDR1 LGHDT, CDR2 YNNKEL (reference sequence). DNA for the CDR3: TGTGCCAGCAGCCTTGTATACGGGAGTGGGGCAGATACGCAGTATTTT. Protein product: CASSLVYGSGADTQYF.

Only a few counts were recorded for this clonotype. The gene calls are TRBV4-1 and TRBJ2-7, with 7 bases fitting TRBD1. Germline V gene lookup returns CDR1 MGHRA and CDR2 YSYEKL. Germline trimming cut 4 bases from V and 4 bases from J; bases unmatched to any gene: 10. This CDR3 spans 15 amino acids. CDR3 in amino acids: CASSRNLGTAYEQYF. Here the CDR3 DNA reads TGCGCCAGCAGCCGAAACCTCGGGACAGCTTACGAGCAGTACTTC.

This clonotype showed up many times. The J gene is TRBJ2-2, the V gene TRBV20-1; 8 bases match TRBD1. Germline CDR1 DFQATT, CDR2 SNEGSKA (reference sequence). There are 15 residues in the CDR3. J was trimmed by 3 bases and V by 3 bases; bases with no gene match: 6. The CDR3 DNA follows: TGCAGTGCTAGCGCTCAGGGGGCGGACACCGGGGAGCTGTTTTTT. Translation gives CSASAQGADTGELFF.

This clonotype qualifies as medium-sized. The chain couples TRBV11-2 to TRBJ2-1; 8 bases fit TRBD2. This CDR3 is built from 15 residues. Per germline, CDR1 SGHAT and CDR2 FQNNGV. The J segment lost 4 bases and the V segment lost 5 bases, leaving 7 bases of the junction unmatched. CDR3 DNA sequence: TGTGCCAGCAGCAGCGGGAGTGTAAGTTACAATGAGCAGTTCTTC. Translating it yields CASSSGSVSYNEQFF. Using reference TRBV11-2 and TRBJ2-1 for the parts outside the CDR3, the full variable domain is EAGVAQSPRYKIIEKRQSVAFWCNPISGHATLYWYQQILGQGPKLLIQFQNNGVVDDSQLPKDRFSAERLKGVDSTLKIQPAKLEDSAVYLCASSSGSVSYNEQFFGPGTRLTVL.

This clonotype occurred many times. DNA for the CDR3: TGTGCCAGCAGTCACCTCCGGGCCCCCTCCTACAATGAGCAGTTCTTC. Its protein is CASSHLRAPSYNEQFF. The chain couples TRBV6-2 or TRBV6-3 to TRBJ2-1; D is uncertain. V lost 5 bases and J 0 bases, leaving 14 bases between the germline ends. CDR1 is MNHEY and CDR2 is SVGEGT in the germline V gene. The CDR3 runs to 16 residues.

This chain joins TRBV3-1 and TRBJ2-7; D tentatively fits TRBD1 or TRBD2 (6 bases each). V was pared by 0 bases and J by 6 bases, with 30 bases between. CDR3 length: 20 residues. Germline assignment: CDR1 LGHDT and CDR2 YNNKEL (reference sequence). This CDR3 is CASSQDIKLRLEAFRGEQYF. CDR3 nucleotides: TGTGCCAGCAGCCAAGATATAAAATTGCGACTAGAAGCATTCAGGGGCGAGCAGTACTTC.

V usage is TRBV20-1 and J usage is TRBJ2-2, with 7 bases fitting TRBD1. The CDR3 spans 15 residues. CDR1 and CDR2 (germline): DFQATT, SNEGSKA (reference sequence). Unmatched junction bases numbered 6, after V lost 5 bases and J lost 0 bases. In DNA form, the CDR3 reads TGCAGTGCTCCTCGACAGGGCCCGAACACCGGGGAGCTGTTTTTT. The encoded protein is CSAPRQGPNTGELFF.

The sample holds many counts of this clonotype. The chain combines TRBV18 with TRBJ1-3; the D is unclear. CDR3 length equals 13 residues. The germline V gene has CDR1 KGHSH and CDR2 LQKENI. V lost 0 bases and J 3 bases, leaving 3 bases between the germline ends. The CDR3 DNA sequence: TGTGCCAGCTCACCACCGGTTGGAAACACCATATATTTT. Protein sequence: CASSPPVGNTIYF.

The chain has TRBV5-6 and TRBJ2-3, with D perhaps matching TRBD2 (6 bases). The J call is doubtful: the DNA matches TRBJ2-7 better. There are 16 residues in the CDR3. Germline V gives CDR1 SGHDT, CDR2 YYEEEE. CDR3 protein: CASSGGMSVMDYEQYF. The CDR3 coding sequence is TGTGCCAGCAGCGGCGGGATGTCGGTGATGGACTACGAGCAGTACTTC.

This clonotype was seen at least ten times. The CDR3 loop reads CASSQEFRGGTEAFF. Written as DNA, the CDR3 is TGTGCCAGCAGCCAAGAATTCAGGGGGGGCACTGAAGCTTTCTTT. The chain uses TRBV3-1 and TRBJ1-1, with 7 positions matching TRBD1. V lost 0 bases to trimming and J lost 4 bases; unmatched junction nucleotides: 5. CDR3 length: 15 amino acids. Germline assignment: CDR1 LGHDT and CDR2 YNNKEL (reference sequence).

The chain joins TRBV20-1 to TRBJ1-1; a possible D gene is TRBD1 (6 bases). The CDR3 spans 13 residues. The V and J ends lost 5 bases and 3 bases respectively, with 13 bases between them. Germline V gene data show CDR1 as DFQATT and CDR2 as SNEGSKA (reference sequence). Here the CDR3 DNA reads TGCAGTGCTTCTACAGGGATTGACACTGAAGCTTTCTTT. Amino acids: CSASTGIDTEAFF.

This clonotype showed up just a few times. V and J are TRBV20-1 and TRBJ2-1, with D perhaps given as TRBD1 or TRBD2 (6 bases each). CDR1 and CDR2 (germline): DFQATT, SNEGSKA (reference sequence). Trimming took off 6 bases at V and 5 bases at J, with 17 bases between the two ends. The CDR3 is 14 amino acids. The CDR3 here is CSAINLRGHNEQFF. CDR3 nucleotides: TGCAGTGCAATCAACTTACGGGGGCACAATGAGCAGTTCTTC.

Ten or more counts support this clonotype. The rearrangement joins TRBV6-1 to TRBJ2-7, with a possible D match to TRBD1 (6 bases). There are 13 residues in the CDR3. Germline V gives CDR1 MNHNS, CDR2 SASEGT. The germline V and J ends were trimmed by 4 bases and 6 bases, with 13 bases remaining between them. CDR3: CASSVGGPGEQYF. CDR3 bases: TGTGCCAGCAGTGTTGGGGGCCCTGGCGAGCAGTACTTC.

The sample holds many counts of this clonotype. Here the CDR3 DNA reads TGTGCCAGCACGGTACAGGGGCGTGGGGCCAAAAACATTCAGTACTTC. Amino acids: CASTVQGRGAKNIQYF. This chain connects TRBV28 to TRBJ2-4, with 7 bases identical to TRBD1. Germline CDR1 is MDHEN and CDR2 is SYDVKM. V lost 7 bases, J lost 1 base, and 10 bases stayed unmatched. The CDR3 sequence is 16 residues long. Full variable domain (rest looked up from reference TRBV28 and TRBJ2-4): DVKVTQSSRYLVKRTGEKVFLECVQDMDHENMFWYRQDPGLGLRLIYFSYDVKMKEKGDIPEGYSVSREKKERFSLILESASTNQTSMYLCASTVQGRGAKNIQYFGAGTRLSVL.

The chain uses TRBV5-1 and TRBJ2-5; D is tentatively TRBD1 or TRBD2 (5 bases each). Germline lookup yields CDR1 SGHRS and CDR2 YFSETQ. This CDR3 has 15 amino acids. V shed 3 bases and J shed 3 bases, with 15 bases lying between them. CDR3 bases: TGCGCCAGCAGCTGGGACCGGGGTTTGGAAGAGACCCAGTACTTC. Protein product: CASSWDRGLEETQYF.

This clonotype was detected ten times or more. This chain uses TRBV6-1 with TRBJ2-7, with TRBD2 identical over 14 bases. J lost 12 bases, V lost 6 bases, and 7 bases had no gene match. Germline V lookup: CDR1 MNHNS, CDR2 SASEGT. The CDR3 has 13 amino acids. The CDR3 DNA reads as TGTGCCAGCAGACCGGGACTAGCGGGAGAGTGGTACTTC. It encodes CASRPGLAGEWYF.

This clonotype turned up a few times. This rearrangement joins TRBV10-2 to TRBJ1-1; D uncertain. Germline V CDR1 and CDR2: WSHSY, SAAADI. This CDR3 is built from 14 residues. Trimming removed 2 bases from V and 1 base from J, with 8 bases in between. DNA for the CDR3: TGCGCCAGCAGTGAGATAGGCTGGAACACTGAAGCTTTCTTT. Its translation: CASSEIGWNTEAFF.

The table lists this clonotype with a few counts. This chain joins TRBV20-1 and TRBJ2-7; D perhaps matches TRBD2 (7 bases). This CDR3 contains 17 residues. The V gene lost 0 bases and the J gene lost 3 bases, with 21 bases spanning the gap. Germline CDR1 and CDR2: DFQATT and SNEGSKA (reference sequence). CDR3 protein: CSARDPAGAGEFYEQYF. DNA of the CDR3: TGCAGTGCTAGAGATCCGGCGGGGGCAGGGGAATTCTACGAGCAGTACTTC.

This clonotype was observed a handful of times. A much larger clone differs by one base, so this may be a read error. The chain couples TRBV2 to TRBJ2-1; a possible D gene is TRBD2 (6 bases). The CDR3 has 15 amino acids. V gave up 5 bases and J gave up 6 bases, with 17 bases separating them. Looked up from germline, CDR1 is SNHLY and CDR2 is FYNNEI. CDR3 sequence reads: CASSTGVLERNEQFF. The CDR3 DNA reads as TGTGCCAGCAGTACGGGGGTCCTCGAGCGCAATGAGCAGTTCTTC.